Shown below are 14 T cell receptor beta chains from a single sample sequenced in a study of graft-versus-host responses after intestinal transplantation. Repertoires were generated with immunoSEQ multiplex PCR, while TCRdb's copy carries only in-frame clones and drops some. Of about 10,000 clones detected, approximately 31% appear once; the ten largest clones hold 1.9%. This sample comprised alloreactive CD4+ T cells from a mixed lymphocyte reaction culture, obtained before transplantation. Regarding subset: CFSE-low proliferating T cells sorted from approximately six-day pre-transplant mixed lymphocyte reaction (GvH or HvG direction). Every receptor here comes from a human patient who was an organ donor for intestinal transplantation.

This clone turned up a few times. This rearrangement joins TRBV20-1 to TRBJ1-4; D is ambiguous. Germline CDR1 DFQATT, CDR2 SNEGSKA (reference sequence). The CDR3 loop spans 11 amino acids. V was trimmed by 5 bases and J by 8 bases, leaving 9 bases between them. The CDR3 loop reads CSAPRREKLFF. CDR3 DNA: TGCAGTGCTCCCCGGAGGGAAAAACTGTTTTTT.

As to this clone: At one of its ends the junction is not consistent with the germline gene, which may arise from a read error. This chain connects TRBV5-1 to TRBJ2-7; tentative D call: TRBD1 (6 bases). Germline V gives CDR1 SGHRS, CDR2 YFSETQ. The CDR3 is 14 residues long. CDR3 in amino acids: CASSSSGTPSLADF. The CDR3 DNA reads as TGCGCCAGCAGCTCCTCCGGGACACCTTCCCTGGCTGACTTC. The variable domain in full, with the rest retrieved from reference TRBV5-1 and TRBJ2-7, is KAGVTQTPRYLIKTRGQQVTLSCSPISGHRSVSWYQQTPGQGLQFLFEYFSETQRNKGNFPGRFSGRQFSNSRSEMNVSTLELGDSALYLCASSSSGTPSLADFGPGTRLTVT.

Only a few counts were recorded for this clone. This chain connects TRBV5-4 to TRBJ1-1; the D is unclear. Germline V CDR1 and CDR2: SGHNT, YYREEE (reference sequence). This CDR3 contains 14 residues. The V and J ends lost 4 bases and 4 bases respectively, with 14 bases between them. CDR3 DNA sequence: TGTGCCAGCAGCCAGGCGCGGGGTCTCACTGAAGCTTTCTTT. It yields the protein CASSQARGLTEAFF.

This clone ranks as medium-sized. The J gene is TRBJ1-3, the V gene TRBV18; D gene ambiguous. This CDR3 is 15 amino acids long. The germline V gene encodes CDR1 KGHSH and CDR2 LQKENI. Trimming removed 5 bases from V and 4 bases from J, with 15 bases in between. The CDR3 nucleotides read TGTGCCAGCTCAACCGTATCAGGTTCAGGAAACACCATATATTTT. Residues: CASSTVSGSGNTIYF. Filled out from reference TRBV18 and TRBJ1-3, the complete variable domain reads NAGVMQNPRHLVRRRGQEARLRCSPMKGHSHVYWYRQLPEEGLKFMVYLQKENIIDESGMPKERFSAEFPKEGPSILRIQQVVRGDSAAYFCASSTVSGSGNTIYFGEGSWLTVV.

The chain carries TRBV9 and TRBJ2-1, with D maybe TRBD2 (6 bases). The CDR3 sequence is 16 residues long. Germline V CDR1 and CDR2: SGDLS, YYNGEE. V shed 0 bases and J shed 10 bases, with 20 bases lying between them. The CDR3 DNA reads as TGTGCCAGCAGCGTAGGAAGCGGGCCCTCCGGGGTCGAGCAGTTCTTC. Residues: CASSVGSGPSGVEQFF.

The DNA for the CDR3 is TGTGCCAGCACCCTGGGTGGGACATCTGGAAACACCATATATTTT. Translating gives CASTLGGTSGNTIYF. V gene TRBV28 combines with J gene TRBJ1-3; maybe TRBD1 (6 bases). The CDR3 has 15 amino acids. CDR1 is MDHEN, CDR2 SYDVKM, per germline. Trimming removed 7 bases at V and 1 base at J, with 14 bases between.

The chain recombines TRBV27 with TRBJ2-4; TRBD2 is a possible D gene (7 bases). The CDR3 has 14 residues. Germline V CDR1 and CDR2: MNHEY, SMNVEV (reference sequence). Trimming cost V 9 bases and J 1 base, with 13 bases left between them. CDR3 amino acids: CASNKGGAKNIQYF. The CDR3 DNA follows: TGTGCCAGTAACAAGGGGGGGGCCAAAAACATTCAGTACTTC.

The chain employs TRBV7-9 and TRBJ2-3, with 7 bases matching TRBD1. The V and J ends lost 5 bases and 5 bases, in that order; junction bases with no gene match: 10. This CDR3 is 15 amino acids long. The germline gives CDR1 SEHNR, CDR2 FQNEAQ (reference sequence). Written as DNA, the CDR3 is TGTGCCAGCAGCCGAACAGGGGTCTCAGGAGATACGCAGTATTTT. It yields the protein CASSRTGVSGDTQYF.

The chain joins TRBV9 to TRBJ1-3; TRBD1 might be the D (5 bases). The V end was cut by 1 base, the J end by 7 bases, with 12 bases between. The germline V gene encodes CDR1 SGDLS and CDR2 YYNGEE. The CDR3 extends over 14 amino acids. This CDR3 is CASSVSWAGNTIYF. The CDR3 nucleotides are TGTGCCAGCAGCGTATCTTGGGCAGGGAACACCATATATTTT. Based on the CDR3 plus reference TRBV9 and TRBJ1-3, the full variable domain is DSGVTQTPKHLITATGQRVTLRCSPRSGDLSVYWYQQSLDQGLQFLIQYYNGEERAKGNILERFSAQQFPDLHSELNLSSLELGDSALYFCASSVSWAGNTIYFGEGSWLTVV.

The CDR3 sequence: CASSPQRQGYGETQYF. Written as DNA, the CDR3 is TGTGCCAGCTCACCTCAACGACAGGGATACGGGGAGACCCAGTACTTC. The J gene is TRBJ2-5, the V gene TRBV18; 7 bases fit TRBD1. Germline assignment: CDR1 KGHSH and CDR2 LQKENI. The CDR3 is made up of 16 amino acids. V was clipped by 3 bases and J by 5 bases; unmatched bases: 12.

CDR3 in amino acids: CASSSGQGYGYTF. CDR3 in DNA: TGTGCCAGCTCATCGGGACAGGGGTATGGCTACACCTTC. This chain joins TRBV18 and TRBJ1-2; 10 nucleotides match TRBD1. V dropped 5 bases and J dropped 5; count of bases not matched to a gene: 2. The CDR3 covers 13 residues. Germline V gives CDR1 KGHSH, CDR2 LQKENI.

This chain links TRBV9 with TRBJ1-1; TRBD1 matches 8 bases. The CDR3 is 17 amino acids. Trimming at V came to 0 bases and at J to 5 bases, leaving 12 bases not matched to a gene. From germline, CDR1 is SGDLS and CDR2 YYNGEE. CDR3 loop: CASSVEGGRGRWTEAFF. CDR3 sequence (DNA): TGTGCCAGCAGCGTAGAGGGGGGCAGGGGGCGGTGGACTGAAGCTTTCTTT.

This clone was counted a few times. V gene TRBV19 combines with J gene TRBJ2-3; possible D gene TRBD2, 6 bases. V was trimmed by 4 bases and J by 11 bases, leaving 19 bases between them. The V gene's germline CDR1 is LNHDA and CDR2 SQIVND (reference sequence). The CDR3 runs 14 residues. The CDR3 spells CASSTSPRREEQYF. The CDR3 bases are TGTGCCAGTAGTACTTCCCCCCGCAGGGAGGAGCAGTATTTT.

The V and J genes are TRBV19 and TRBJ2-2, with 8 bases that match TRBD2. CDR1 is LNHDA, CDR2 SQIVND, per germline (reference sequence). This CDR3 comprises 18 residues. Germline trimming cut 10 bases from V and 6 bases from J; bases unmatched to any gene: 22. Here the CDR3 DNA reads TGTGCCATTGCTACCCATACACGGGCGGGGGGAATTGCCGGGGAGCTGTTTTTT. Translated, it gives CAIATHTRAGGIAGELFF.